These 8 T cell receptor beta chains share one sample of origin, sequenced in a study of blood T cells in healthy people across ages. The authors ran a second PCR of about 6 to 12 cycles using a sample-barcoded 5' primer and a J-beta primer mix. Each CDR3 protein gets one entry after TCRdb re-called the 5' RACE reads with MiXCR. This sample has approximately 780,000 distinct CDR3 sequences; approximately 24% occur once, and the top ten carry approximately 2.9%. The sample was also linked to a second study, of T cells of mothers and their children.

Sequenced: blood. The receptors stem from a boy younger than 18 in good health.

The V gene is TRBV15, the J gene TRBJ2-1; TRBD2 aligns across 8 bases. The V and J ends lost 2 bases and 3 bases, in that order; junction bases with no gene match: 0. CDR3 size: 14 residues. The germline CDR1 and CDR2 sequences are LNHNV and YYDKDF (reference sequence). This chain's CDR3 is CATSRLAGYNEQFF. The CDR3 coding sequence is TGTGCCACCAGCAGACTAGCGGGCTACAATGAGCAGTTCTTC.

There are a few counts of this clonotype. V usage is TRBV9 and J usage is TRBJ1-1; 10 nucleotides match TRBD1. The junction had 16 bases not matched to a gene; V was cut back by 3 bases and J by 8 bases. From germline, CDR1 is SGDLS and CDR2 YYNGEE. The CDR3 sequence is 17 residues long. The CDR3 nucleotides are TGTGCCAGCAGCGACGGACAGGGGGAGTCTCCGGGCACCGAAGCTTTCTTT. Protein sequence: CASSDGQGESPGTEAFF.

The chain recombines TRBV2 with TRBJ1-1; D gene uncertain. V dropped 3 bases and J dropped 14 bases, with 16 bases sitting between them. There are 12 residues in the CDR3. Per germline, CDR1 SNHLY and CDR2 FYNNEI. The DNA of the CDR3 is TGTGCCAGCAGTGAGGAGGTGGATCTAGCCTTCTTT. It translates to CASSEEVDLAFF.

This clonotype appeared a few times. The J gene is TRBJ2-2, the V gene TRBV29-1, with a possible D match to TRBD1 (6 bases). Deletions cut 2 bases from V and 4 bases from J, with 11 bases between. This CDR3 spans 14 amino acids. Germline values: CDR1 SQVTM, CDR2 ANQGSEA. The CDR3, as DNA: TGCAGCGTTGAAACAGGGTGGGGCACCGGGGAGCTGTTTTTT. It encodes CSVETGWGTGELFF.

About this clonotype: Sequence at one end of the junction differs from germline and may be a read error. The genes are TRBV3-1 and TRBJ2-4, with 11 bases that match TRBD2. The CDR3 consists of 15 residues. Germline V gene sequence: CDR1 LGHDT, CDR2 YNNKEL (reference sequence). The CDR3 here is CPSSPPTSGVNIQYF. The CDR3 DNA sequence: TGTCCCAGCAGCCCCCCGACTAGCGGGGTAAACATTCAGTACTTC.

The chain links TRBV7-2 to TRBJ2-5; TRBD2 aligns across 8 bases. Germline V gives CDR1 SGHTA, CDR2 FQGNSA. J gave up 4 bases and V 4 bases, and 11 bases lay outside the gene matches. CDR3 size: 16 residues. The CDR3 protein is CASSYPRGGPRETQYF. CDR3 DNA sequence: TGTGCCAGCAGCTACCCCCGCGGGGGGCCAAGAGAGACCCAGTACTTC.

The chain has TRBV2 and TRBJ1-5, with 8 bases aligning to TRBD1. This CDR3 contains 17 residues. Germline V gene data show CDR1 as SNHLY and CDR2 as FYNNEI. V gave up 5 bases and J gave up 7 bases; unmatched junction bases: 16. CDR3 sequence reads: CASSLWGPGQGGQPQHF. Written as DNA, the CDR3 is TGTGCCAGCAGTCTATGGGGCCCAGGACAGGGAGGACAGCCCCAGCATTTT.

The CDR3 nucleotides read TGCGCCAGCAGCCCCGAAGGAGGATCGGGGGCTTATGGCTACACCTTC. The encoded protein is CASSPEGGSGAYGYTF. The V call is TRBV5-1, the J call TRBJ1-2; tentative D call: TRBD1 (6 bases). CDR1 is SGHRS, CDR2 YFSETQ, per germline. This CDR3 region has 16 residues. The V end was cut by 4 bases, the J end by 5 bases, with 21 bases between.